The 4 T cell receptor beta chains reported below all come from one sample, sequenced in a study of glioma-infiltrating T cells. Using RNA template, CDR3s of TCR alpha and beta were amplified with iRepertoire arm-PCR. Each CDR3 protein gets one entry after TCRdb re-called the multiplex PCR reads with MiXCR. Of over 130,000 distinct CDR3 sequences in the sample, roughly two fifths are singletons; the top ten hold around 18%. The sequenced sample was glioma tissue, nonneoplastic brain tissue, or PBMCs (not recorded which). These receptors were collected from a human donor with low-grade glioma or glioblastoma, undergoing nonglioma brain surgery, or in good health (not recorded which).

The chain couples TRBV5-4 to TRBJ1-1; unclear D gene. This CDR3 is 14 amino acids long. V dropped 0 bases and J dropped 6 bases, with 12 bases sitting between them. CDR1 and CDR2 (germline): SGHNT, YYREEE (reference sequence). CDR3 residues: CASSLGRRTAEAFF. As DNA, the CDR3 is TGTGCCAGCAGCTTGGGACGGCGGACGGCTGAAGCTTTCTTT. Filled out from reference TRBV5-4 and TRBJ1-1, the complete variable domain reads ETGVTQSPTHLIKTRGQQVTLRCSSQSGHNTVSWYQQALGQGPQFIFQYYREEENGRGNFPPRFSGLQFPNYSSELNVNALELDDSALYLCASSLGRRTAEAFFGQGTRLTVV.

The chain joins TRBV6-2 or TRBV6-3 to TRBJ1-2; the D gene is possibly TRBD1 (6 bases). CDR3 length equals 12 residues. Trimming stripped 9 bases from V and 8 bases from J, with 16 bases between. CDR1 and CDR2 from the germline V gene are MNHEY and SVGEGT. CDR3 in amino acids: CARTLTGAGYTF. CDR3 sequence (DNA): TGTGCCAGAACCCTGACAGGAGCCGGCTACACCTTC.

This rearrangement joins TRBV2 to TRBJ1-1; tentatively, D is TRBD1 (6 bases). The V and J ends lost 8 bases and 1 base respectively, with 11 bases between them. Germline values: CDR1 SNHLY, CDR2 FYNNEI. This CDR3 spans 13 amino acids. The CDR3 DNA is TGTGCCAGCCCACAGGACAGGAACACTGAAGCTTTCTTT. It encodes CASPQDRNTEAFF.

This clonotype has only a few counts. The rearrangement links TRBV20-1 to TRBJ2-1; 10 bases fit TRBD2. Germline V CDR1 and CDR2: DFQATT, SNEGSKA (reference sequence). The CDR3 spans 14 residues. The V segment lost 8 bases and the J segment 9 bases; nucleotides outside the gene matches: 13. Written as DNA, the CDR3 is TGCAGTTCCCTTAAAGCGGGAGGGACCACTGAGCAGTTCTTC. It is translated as CSSLKAGGTTEQFF.